This T cell receptor beta chain was documented in a study of blood T cell repertoires in COVID-19. The wider study: Samples came from the United States, Italy and Spain, spanning acute and convalescent COVID-19. The analysed material was cDNA or gDNA that came from T cells, B-cell-depleted T cells, or PBMCs.

The Seattle patients, enrolled during active infection, were followed longitudinally. The CDR3 runs to 16 residues. Trimming left V 1 base short and J 2 bases short, with 15 bases between. The germline V gene has CDR1 LNHNV and CDR2 YYDKDF (reference sequence). In the original analysis: Using reference gene primer amplification, nucleated cell counts were estimated. Clones were read by immunoSEQ multiplex PCR, and TCRdb kept only the in-frame ones, dropping some. That table gives V, J and clone size, and the DNA gave D and trimming. This repertoire shows some 180,000 clones, roughly 84% found once; its top ten account for about a sixth.

The gene calls are TRBV15 and TRBJ2-7, with D possibly matching TRBD1 (7 bases). This sequence originates from a man aged 45 to 65 with COVID-19, enrolled during active disease. Material for sequencing was peripheral blood. Here the CDR3 DNA reads TGTGCCACCAGCAGAGGGAGGGGGCTAGCGCCCTACGAGCAGTACTTC. Amino acid sequence: CATSRGRGLAPYEQYF.